This T cell receptor (beta chain) is drawn from a study of identifying expanded T cells in peripheral blood. Findings and caveats of the study: Technical replicates showed 0.9 to 1.5 changed clones; two weeks roughly 16; four weeks 19. Clone count variance between approximately two-week samples rose with total template count.

As for this clone: Its specificity is unknown. A junction end diverges from the germline sequence, so it may reflect a read error.

Looked up from germline, CDR1 is SSHAT and CDR2 is FNYEAQ (reference sequence). The CDR3 runs 15 residues. Collection occurred without any documented infections or immune events in donors. The data were produced by immunoSEQ multiplex PCR, yet TCRdb's version contains in-frame clones alone and is incomplete. The sample has 65,000 to 95,000 clones, over 80% seen once. V is TRBV7-7 and J is TRBJ2-5; tentatively, D is TRBD1 or TRBD2 (6 bases each). The receptor was isolated from a person between 18 and 70 years old in good health. Sequencing was performed on blood. The CDR3, as DNA: TGTGCTAGCAGCTTAGGGGGGACGGAGCAAGAGACCCAGTACTTC. Protein sequence: CASSLGGTEQETQYF. Full variable domain (rest looked up from reference TRBV7-7 and TRBJ2-5): GAGVSQSPRYKVTKRGQDVTLRCDPISSHATLYWYQQALGQGPEFLTYFNYEAQPDKSGLPSDRFSAERPEGSISTLTIQRTEQRDSAMYRCASSLGGTEQETQYFGPGTRLLVL.